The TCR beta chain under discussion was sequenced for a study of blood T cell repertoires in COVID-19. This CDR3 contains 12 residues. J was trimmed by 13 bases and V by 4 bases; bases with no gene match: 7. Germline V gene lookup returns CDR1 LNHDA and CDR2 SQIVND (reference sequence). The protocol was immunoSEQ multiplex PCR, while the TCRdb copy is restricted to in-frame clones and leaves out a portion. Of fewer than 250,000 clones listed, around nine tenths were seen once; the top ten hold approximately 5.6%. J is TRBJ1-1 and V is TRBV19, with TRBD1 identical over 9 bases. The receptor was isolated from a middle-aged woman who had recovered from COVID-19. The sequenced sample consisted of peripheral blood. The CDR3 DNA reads TGTGCCAGTAGTACCGGACAGGGGAACGGTTTCTTT. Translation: CASSTGQGNGFF.